This entry is about one TCR beta chain. This specimen comes from a study of blood T cell repertoires in COVID-19. Study-wide context: Sample material is recorded as cDNA or gDNA derived from T cells, B-cell-depleted T cells, or PBMCs.

Germline CDR1 reads SGHAT; CDR2 reads FQDESV (reference sequence). This CDR3 has 15 residues. Trimming stripped 5 bases from V and 7 bases from J, with 18 bases between. As processed by the authors: Amplification with reference gene primers provided the estimates of nucleated cell counts. Clones were read by immunoSEQ multiplex PCR, and TCRdb kept only the in-frame ones, dropping some. D and trimming come from the DNA, and the V and J calls and clone size come from that table. The repertoire consists of about 190,000 clones, with less than 90% occurring once and the leading ten covering around 20%. This TCR was recovered from a human donor in a cohort sampled during active COVID-19. The sample taken for sequencing was peripheral blood. V usage is TRBV11-1 and J usage is TRBJ2-1, with a tentative D call TRBD1 (5 bases). The CDR3 sequence is CASSLSDATGNEQFF. CDR3 coding DNA: TGTGCCAGCAGCCTATCAGACGCAACAGGTAATGAGCAGTTCTTC.